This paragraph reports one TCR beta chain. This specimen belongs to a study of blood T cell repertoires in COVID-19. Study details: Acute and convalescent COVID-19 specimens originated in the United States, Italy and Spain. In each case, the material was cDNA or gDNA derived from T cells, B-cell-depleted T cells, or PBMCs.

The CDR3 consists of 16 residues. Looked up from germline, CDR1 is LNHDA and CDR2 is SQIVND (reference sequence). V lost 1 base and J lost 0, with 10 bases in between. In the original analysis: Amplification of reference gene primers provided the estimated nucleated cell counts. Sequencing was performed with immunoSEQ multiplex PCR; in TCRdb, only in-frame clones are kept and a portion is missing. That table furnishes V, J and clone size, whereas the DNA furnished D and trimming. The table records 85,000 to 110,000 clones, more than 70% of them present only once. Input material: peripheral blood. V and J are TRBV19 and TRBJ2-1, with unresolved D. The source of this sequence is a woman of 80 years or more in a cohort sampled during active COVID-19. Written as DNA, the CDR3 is TGTGCCAGTAGTATAGGTTGGCGGCGCTCCTACAATGAGCAGTTCTTC. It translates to CASSIGWRRSYNEQFF.